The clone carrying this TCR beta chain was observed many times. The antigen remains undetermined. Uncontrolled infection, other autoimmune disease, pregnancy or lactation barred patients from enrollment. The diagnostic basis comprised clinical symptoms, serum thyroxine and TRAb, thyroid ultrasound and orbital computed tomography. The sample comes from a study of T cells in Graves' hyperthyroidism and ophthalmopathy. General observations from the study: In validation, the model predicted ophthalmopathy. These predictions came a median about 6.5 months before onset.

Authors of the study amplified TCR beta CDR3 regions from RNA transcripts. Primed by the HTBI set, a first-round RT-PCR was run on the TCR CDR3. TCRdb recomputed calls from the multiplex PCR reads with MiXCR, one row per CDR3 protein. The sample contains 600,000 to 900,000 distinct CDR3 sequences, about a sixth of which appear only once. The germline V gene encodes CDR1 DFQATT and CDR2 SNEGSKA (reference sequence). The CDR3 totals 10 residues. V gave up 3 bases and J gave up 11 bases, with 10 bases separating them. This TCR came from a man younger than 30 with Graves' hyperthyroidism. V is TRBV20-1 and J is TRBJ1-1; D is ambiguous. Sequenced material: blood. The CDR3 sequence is CSASGRAAFF. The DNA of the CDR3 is TGCAGTGCTAGTGGGCGGGCCGCTTTCTTT.